This T cell receptor (beta chain) was sequenced in a study of HIV-infected patients and healthy controls. Study at large: Early therapy brought no consistent CD8 count shift, though the CD4:CD8 ratio rose a little.

General study findings and limits: HIV+ repertoires were severely depleted of MAIT alpha-chain CDR3s, unlike healthy controls. Healthy controls shared more CDR3 sequences between individuals than HIV-infected patients did.

Ten or more counts support this clonotype. Antigen specificity is unknown. The CDR3 length is 15 residues. Germline V gene lookup returns CDR1 DFQATT and CDR2 SNEGSKA (reference sequence). V was shortened by 6 bases and J by 5 bases, with 19 bases between the two germline ends. Around 500 ng RNA was reverse transcribed with alpha and beta constant-region primers. Separate chain-specific third strand synthesis with multiplexing indices produced the alpha and beta libraries. TCRdb called the 5' RACE reads again in MiXCR, with one record for every CDR3 protein. The table records about 14,000 distinct CDR3 sequences, roughly an eighth of them present only once. Roughly three months, about 14 weeks, into antiretroviral therapy, follow-up blood was collected. Whole blood was used without fractionation, so all unsorted peripheral T cells were included. RNA came from 2 to 3 ml of peripheral blood.

This TCR derives from an adult with HIV infection. The donor label of this sample is uncertain. The V call is TRBV20-1, the J call TRBJ1-4; D is possibly TRBD1 (5 bases). This specimen consisted of blood, obtained during antiretroviral therapy. The CDR3 DNA sequence: TGCAGTGCCAATGACGGCAGGGAAACGAATGAAAAACTGTTTTTT. It specifies CSANDGRETNEKLFF.